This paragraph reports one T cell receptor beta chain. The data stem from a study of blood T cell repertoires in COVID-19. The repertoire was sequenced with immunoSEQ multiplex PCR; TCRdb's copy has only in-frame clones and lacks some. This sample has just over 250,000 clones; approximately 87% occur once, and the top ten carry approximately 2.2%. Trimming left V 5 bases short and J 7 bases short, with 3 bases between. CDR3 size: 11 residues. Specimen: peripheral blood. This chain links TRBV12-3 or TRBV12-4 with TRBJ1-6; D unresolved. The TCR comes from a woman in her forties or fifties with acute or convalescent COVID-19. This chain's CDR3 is CASSRNSPLHF. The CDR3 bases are TGTGCCAGCAGTCGGAATTCACCCCTCCACTTT.